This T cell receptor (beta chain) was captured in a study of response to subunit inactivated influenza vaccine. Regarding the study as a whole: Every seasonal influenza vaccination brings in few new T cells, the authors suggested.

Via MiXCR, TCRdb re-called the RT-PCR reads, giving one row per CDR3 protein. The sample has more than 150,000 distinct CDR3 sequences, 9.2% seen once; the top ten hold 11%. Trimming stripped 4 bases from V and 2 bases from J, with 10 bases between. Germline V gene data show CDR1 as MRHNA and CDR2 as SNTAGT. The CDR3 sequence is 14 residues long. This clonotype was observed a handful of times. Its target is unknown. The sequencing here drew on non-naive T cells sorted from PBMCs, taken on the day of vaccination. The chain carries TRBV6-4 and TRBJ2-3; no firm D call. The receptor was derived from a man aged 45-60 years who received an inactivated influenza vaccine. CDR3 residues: CASSADSHTDTQYF. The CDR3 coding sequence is TGTGCCAGCAGTGCCGACTCTCACACAGATACGCAGTATTTT.